The source of this T cell receptor beta chain is a study of T cell changes during pregnancy in multiple sclerosis. Profiling relied on immunoSEQ multiplex PCR, and the TCRdb table lists in-frame clones only, not all of them. The sample has about 73,000 clones; roughly 90% are singletons. V lost 8 bases and J 2 bases, leaving 15 bases between the germline ends. This CDR3 is 15 amino acids long. The germline gives CDR1 SGHAT, CDR2 FQNNGV. This clone was seen a single time. This sample comprised peripheral blood, obtained after pregnancy. The chain has TRBV11-2 and TRBJ2-2; unclear D gene. This TCR was recovered from a female donor in good health, enrolled as a control in a pregnancy study. This CDR3 is CASFPKQANTGELFF. CDR3 coding DNA: TGTGCCAGCTTCCCCAAGCAGGCAAACACCGGGGAGCTGTTTTTT.